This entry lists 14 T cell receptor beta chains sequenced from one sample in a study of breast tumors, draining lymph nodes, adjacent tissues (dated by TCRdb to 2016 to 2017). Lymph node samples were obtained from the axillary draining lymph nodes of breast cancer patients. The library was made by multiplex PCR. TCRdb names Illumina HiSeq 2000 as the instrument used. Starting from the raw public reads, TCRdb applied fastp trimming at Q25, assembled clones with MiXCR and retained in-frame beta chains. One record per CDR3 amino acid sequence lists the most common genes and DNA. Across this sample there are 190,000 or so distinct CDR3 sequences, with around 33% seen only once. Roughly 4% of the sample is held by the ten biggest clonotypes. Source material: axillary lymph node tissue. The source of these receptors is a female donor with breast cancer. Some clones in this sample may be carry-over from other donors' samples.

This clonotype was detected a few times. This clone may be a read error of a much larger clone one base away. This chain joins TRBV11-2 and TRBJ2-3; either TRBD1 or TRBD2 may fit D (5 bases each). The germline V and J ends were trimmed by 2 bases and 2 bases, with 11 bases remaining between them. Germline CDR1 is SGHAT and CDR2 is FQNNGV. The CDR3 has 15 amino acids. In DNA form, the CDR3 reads TGTGCCAGCAGCTTATATGGGACCACCACAGATACGCAGTATTTT. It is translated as CASSLYGTTTDTQYF.

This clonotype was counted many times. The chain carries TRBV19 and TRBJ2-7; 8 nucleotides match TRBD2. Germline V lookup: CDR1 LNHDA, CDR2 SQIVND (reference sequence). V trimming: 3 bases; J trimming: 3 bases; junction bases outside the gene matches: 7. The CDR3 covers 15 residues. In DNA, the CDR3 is TGTGCCAGTAGTATTCGGGGCGCGGGGGGCTACGAGCAGTACTTC. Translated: CASSIRGAGGYEQYF.

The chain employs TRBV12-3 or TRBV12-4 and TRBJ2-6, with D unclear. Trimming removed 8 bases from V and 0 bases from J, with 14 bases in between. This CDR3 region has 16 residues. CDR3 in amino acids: CASGPGLCSGANVLTF. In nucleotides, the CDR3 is TGTGCCAGCGGCCCCGGGCTGTGCTCTGGGGCCAACGTCCTGACTTTC.

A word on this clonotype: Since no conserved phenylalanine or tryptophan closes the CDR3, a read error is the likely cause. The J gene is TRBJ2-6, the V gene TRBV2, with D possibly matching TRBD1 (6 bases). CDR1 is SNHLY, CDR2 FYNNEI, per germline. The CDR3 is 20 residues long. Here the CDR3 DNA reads TGTGCCAGCAGTCGTTATTCCGGAACAGGGCTGTCCTCTGAGGCCAACGTCCTGACTTCC. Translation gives CASSRYSGTGLSSEANVLTS.

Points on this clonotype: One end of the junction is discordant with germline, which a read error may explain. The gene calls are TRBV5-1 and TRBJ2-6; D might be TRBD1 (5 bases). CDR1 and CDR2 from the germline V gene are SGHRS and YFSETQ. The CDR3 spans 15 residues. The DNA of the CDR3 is TGCGCCAGCAGCCCCGACTCTACTGGGGCCAACGTCCCGTCTTTC. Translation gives CASSPDSTGANVPSF.

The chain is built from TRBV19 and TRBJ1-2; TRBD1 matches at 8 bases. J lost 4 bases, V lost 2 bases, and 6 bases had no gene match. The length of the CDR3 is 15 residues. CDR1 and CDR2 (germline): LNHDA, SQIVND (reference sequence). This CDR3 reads CASSIIRQGSYGYTF. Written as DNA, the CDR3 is TGTGCCAGTAGTATAATCCGACAGGGGAGCTATGGCTACACCTTC.

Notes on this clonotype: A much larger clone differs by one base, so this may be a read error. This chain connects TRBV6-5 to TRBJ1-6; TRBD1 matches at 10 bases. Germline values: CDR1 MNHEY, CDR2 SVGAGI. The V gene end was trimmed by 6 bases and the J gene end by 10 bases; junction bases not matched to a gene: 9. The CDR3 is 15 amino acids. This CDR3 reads CASSLFGTGESPLHF. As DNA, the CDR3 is TGTGCCAGCAGCCTCTTCGGGACAGGGGAATCACCCCTCCACTTT.

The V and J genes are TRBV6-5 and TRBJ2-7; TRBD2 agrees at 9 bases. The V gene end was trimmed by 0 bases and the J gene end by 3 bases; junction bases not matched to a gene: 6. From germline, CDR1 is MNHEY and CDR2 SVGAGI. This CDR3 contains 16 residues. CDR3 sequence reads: CASSYSHSGRGYEQYF. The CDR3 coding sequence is TGTGCCAGCAGTTACTCCCATAGCGGGAGAGGCTACGAGCAGTACTTC.

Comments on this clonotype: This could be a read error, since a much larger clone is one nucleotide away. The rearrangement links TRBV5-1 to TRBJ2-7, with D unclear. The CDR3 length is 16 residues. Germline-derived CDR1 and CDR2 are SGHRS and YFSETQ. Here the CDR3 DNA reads TGTGCCGGCAGCCCGCTTGGGGTCACCCAATTCTACGAGCAGTACTTC. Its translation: CAGSPLGVTQFYEQYF.

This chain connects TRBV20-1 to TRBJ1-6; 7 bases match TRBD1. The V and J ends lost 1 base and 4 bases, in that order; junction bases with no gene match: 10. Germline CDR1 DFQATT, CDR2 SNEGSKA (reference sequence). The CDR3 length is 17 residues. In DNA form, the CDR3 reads TGCAGTGCTAGAGCGAACCACCCGGGACAGTATAATTCACCCCTCCACTTT. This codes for CSARANHPGQYNSPLHF.

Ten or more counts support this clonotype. CDR3 DNA sequence: TGCGCCAGCAGCCAAGAAGAGGGCAGGGTCGACTATGGCTACACCTTC. Encoded protein: CASSQEEGRVDYGYTF. This chain connects TRBV4-1 to TRBJ1-2, with a weak D call TRBD1 (5 bases). This CDR3 region has 16 residues. The germline gives CDR1 MGHRA, CDR2 YSYEKL. Trimming stripped 0 bases from V and 3 bases from J, with 14 bases between.

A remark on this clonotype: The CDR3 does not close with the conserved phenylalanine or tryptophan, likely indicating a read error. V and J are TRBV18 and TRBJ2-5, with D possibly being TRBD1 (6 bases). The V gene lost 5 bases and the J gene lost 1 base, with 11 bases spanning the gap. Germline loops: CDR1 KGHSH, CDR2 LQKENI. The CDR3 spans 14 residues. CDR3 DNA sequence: TGTGCCAGCTCATTGGACAGCAGCCAAGAGACCCAGTACCTC. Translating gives CASSLDSSQETQYL.

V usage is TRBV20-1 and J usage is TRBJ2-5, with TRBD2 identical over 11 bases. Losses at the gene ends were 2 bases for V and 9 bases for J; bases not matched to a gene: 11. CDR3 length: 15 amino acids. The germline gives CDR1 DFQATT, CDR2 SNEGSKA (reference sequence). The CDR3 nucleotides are TGCAGTGCTAGATTGGCTAGCGGGGGGACCAGGGCCCAGTACTTC. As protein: CSARLASGGTRAQYF.

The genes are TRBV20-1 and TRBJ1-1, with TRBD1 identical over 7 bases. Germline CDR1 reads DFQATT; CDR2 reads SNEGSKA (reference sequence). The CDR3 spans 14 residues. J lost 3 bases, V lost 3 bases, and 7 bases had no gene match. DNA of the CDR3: TGCAGTGCTAGTTTATCAGGGGGGCACACTGAAGCTTTCTTT. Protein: CSASLSGGHTEAFF.